In this sample, the clone carrying this TCR beta chain turned up a few times. Its matching antigen is unknown. This sample stems from a study of blood T cells in healthy people across ages. The study's findings and limits: The study found TCR beta diversity correlated strongly with naive T cell percentage.

A J-beta primer mix and a sample-barcoded 5' primer were used in a second PCR of roughly 7 to 12 cycles. Each cDNA was tagged by a template-switch adaptor containing 12 random nucleotides. TCRdb ran MiXCR on the 5' RACE reads and lists one entry per CDR3 protein. Of around 1,000,000 distinct CDR3 sequences listed, around two fifths were seen once; the top ten hold roughly 14%. Germline CDR1 is ENHRY and CDR2 is SYGVKD. Trimming stripped 4 bases from V and 8 bases from J, with 11 bases between. This CDR3 has 13 amino acids. The origin of this receptor is a man aged 18 to 29 in good health. The sequenced material came from blood. This sequence joins TRBV10-3 and TRBJ1-4, with a possible D match to TRBD1 (5 bases). The chain's CDR3 is CAISVTGVEKLFF. The CDR3 region has the DNA TGTGCCATCAGTGTTACAGGAGTCGAAAAACTGTTTTTT.